The TCR beta chain described here comes from a study of blood T cell repertoires in COVID-19. The assay was immunoSEQ multiplex PCR, and TCRdb's table has in-frame clones only and misses some. The sample lists 48,000 or so clones; around 85% were seen once. The ends were cut back, 3 bases at V and 4 bases at J, with 9 bases in the middle. The length of the CDR3 is 13 residues. Germline values: CDR1 MNHEY, CDR2 SVGAGI. This TCR derives from a woman aged 60-70 years with acute or convalescent COVID-19. The sample was peripheral blood. The chain links TRBV6-5 to TRBJ1-1, with unresolved D. The CDR3 DNA follows: TGTGCCAGCAGTTATTCACGGGGCACTGAAGCTTTCTTT. It encodes CASSYSRGTEAFF.